A selection of T cell receptor beta chains follows, all from one sample in a study of cytomegalovirus exposure and HLA in healthy donors. TCRdb's table, derived via immunoSEQ multiplex PCR, lists solely in-frame clones and lacks some. Of 150,000 to 200,000 clones listed, roughly 80% were seen once; the top ten hold roughly 2%. The sequenced sample consisted of PBMCs. These receptors were collected from a female donor in good health and CMV-seronegative. Both conserved end residues are part of each CDR3. D genes are given only for firm matches. Expanded clones are given a class, and other clones once, few, many or no size at all.

J	size	D	V	CDR3	DNA
TRBJ1-3	-	-	TRBV10-3	CAVGRGSPSGDTIYF	TGTGCCGTTGGCAGGGGCTCACCATCTGGTGACACCATATATTTT
TRBJ1-1	-	-	TRBV6-6	CASSYSRGTEAFF	TGTGCCAGCAGTTACTCGAGAGGCACTGAAGCTTTCTTT
TRBJ2-5	-	TRBD2	TRBV13	CASSRGGAEETQYF	TGTGCCAGCAGCCGCGGGGGGGCGGAAGAGACCCAGTACTTC
TRBJ2-5	-	TRBD2	TRBV25-1	CASSEVGLAGRETQYF	TGTGCCAGCAGTGAGGTCGGGCTAGCGGGCAGGGAGACCCAGTACTTC
TRBJ2-1	-	-	TRBV4-2	CASSPARGSYNEQFF	TGTGCCAGCAGCCCCGCCAGGGGATCATACAATGAGCAGTTCTTC
TRBJ2-7	-	TRBD2	TRBV10-3	CATAKHDGTSGPNYEQYF	TGTGCCACTGCCAAACATGACGGGACTAGCGGCCCAAACTACGAGCAGTACTTC
TRBJ2-7	-	-	TRBV5-1	CASSLTTGIYEQYF	TGCGCCAGCAGCTTGACCACAGGGATCTACGAGCAGTACTTC
TRBJ1-5	-	TRBD1	TRBV2	CASNTDRGPNQPQHF	TGTGCCAGCAATACGGACAGGGGGCCTAATCAGCCCCAGCATTTT
TRBJ2-6	-	TRBD1	TRBV2	CASTGDRGPGANVLTF	TGTGCCAGCACGGGGGACAGGGGGCCTGGGGCCAACGTCCTGACTTTC
TRBJ1-2	-	-	TRBV5-4	CASSVQENYGYTF	TGTGCCAGCAGCGTACAGGAGAACTATGGCTACACCTTC
TRBJ2-3	-	TRBD1	TRBV10-3	CAIRSTGDTQYF	TGTGCCATCCGCTCGACAGGGGATACGCAGTATTTT
TRBJ1-2	few	TRBD1	TRBV27	CAAARGTGSKDGYTF	TGTGCCGCCGCCCGGGGGACAGGCTCGAAGGATGGCTACACCTTC
TRBJ1-1	-	-	TRBV29-1	CSVEDRDRLRAFF	TGCAGCGTTGAAGATCGCGACAGGTTAAGAGCTTTCTTT
TRBJ2-1	-	-	TRBV2	CASSKHLDSPNEQFF	TGTGCCAGCAGTAAACATCTAGACAGCCCCAATGAGCAGTTCTTC
TRBJ1-3	-	-	TRBV5-1	CASSFDSASGNTIYF	TGCGCCAGCAGCTTCGACAGTGCCTCTGGAAACACCATATATTTT
TRBJ2-6	-	-	TRBV19	CASSPLAGLNVLTF	TGTGCCAGTAGTCCGCTCGCGGGGTTGAACGTCCTGACTTTC
TRBJ1-2	-	-	TRBV10-3	CAISENREKYGYTF	TGTGCCATCAGTGAGAACAGGGAAAAGTATGGCTACACCTTC
TRBJ1-5	-	-	TRBV7-4	CASSSGGYSNQPQHF	TGTGCCAGCAGCTCCGGGGGGTATAGCAATCAGCCCCAGCATTTT
TRBJ1-2	few	-	TRBV7-9	CASSLAGFDGYTF	TGTGCCAGCAGCTTAGCGGGCTTTGATGGCTACACCTTC
TRBJ2-4	-	TRBD1	TRBV5-4	CASSPQGSFVENIQYF	TGTGCCAGCAGCCCACAGGGGTCCTTTGTGGAAAACATTCAGTACTTC
TRBJ1-1	-	TRBD1	TRBV5-6	CASSLWPGGPFF	TGTGCCAGCAGCTTGTGGCCAGGGGGTCCTTTCTTT
TRBJ1-2	-	-	TRBV4-1	CASRAMTSYGYTF	TGCGCCAGCAGGGCAATGACTAGCTATGGCTACACCTTC
TRBJ1-6	-	TRBD1	TRBV19	CASSISQGDRGNSPLHF	TGTGCCAGTAGTATCTCCCAAGGAGACAGGGGAAATTCACCCCTCCACTTT
TRBJ2-1	-	-	TRBV5-1	CASSPLPGSSYNEQFF	TGCGCCAGCAGCCCCCTCCCGGGGAGCTCCTACAATGAGCAGTTCTTC
TRBJ1-6	-	TRBD1	TRBV7-3	CASSLEGGRDSSPLHF	TGTGCCAGCAGCTTAGAAGGTGGGCGGGACAGCTCACCCCTCCACTTT
TRBJ2-3	-	-	TRBV30	CAWNGQRTDTQYF	TGTGCCTGGAACGGTCAACGCACAGATACGCAGTATTTT
TRBJ2-4	once	TRBD1	TRBV7-9	CASSPTGGSTKNIQYF	TGTGCCAGCAGCCCCACAGGGGGGTCGACCAAAAACATTCAGTACTTC
TRBJ1-3	-	TRBD1	TRBV11-2	CASSFLPPTGGSGNTIYF	TGTGCCAGCAGCTTCCTCCCCCCCACAGGGGGCTCTGGAAACACCATATATTTT
TRBJ2-6	few	-	TRBV5-1	CASSLWQISGANVLTF	TGCGCCAGCAGCTTGTGGCAGATCTCTGGGGCCAACGTCCTGACTTTC
TRBJ2-1	-	TRBD1	TRBV7-9	CASSWDRASSYNEQFF	TGTGCCAGCAGCTGGGACAGGGCGAGCTCCTACAATGAGCAGTTCTTC
TRBJ2-7	-	TRBD1	TRBV9	CASSVGWDSSYEQYF	TGTGCCAGCAGCGTAGGATGGGACAGTTCCTACGAGCAGTACTTC
TRBJ1-3	-	-	TRBV5-5	CASSLIIYSGNTIYF	TGTGCCAGCAGCTTGATAATTTACTCTGGAAACACCATATATTTT
TRBJ1-2	-	-	TRBV5-5	CASSLGPDRPLYGYTF	TGTGCCAGCAGCTTGGGCCCGGACAGACCTCTCTATGGCTACACCTTC
TRBJ1-6	-	-	TRBV2	CASLPEFGRSPLHF	TGTGCCAGCCTGCCAGAGTTTGGGCGTTCACCCCTCCACTTT
TRBJ2-6	few	TRBD1	TRBV5-1	CASRDSSGANVLTF	TGCGCCAGTCGGGACAGCTCTGGGGCCAACGTCCTGACTTTC
TRBJ2-3	-	TRBD2	TRBV9	CASSVAGLDTDTQYF	TGTGCCAGCAGCGTAGCGGGACTAGACACAGATACGCAGTATTTT
TRBJ1-2	-	-	TRBV6-5	CASLTANYGYTF	TGTGCCAGCCTGACAGCTAACTATGGCTACACCTTC
TRBJ1-5	-	TRBD1	TRBV27	CASRRSGTGDNQPQHF	TGTGCCAGCAGACGGTCAGGGACAGGGGACAATCAGCCCCAGCATTTT
TRBJ1-1	-	TRBD1	TRBV6-6	CASSYSTGGATEAFF	TGTGCCAGCAGTTACTCGACAGGGGGAGCCACTGAAGCTTTCTTT
TRBJ1-5	-	TRBD1	TRBV19	CASSTHVDRGPVKPQHF	TGTGCCAGTAGTACCCACGTAGACAGGGGGCCTGTCAAGCCCCAGCATTTT
TRBJ2-1	few	TRBD2	TRBV9	CASSSGLAGGRDEQFF	TGTGCCAGCAGCTCGGGACTAGCGGGAGGGCGGGATGAGCAGTTCTTC
TRBJ2-3	-	-	TRBV11-2	CASSRGRGGAQDTQYF	TGTGCCAGCAGCCGAGGCCGAGGCGGGGCTCAGGATACGCAGTATTTT
TRBJ1-1	-	TRBD1	TRBV29-1	CSVLGQGFTEAFF	TGCAGCGTCCTAGGACAGGGATTCACTGAAGCTTTCTTT
TRBJ2-7	-	TRBD1	TRBV5-1	CASSPGTGISYEQYF	TGCGCCAGCAGCCCCGGGACAGGGATTTCCTACGAGCAGTACTTC
TRBJ2-2	-	TRBD1	TRBV7-3	CASSLRARGSGELFF	TGTGCCAGCAGCTTAAGGGCCAGGGGGTCCGGGGAGCTGTTTTTT
TRBJ1-1	-	-	TRBV6-6	CASSSLGGMNTEAFF	TGTGCCAGCAGTAGCCTGGGAGGAATGAACACTGAAGCTTTCTTT
TRBJ1-2	-	TRBD1	TRBV5-1	CASSLGTGVRYTF	TGCGCCAGCAGCTTGGGCACAGGGGTTCGCTACACCTTC
TRBJ2-3	-	TRBD2	TRBV6-6	CASSAGGGGAPLYF	TGTGCCAGCAGTGCGGGTGGGGGAGGGGCCCCGTTGTATTTT
TRBJ2-1	-	-	TRBV5-1	CASSLPGNEQFF	TGCGCCAGCAGCTTGCCCGGGAATGAGCAGTTCTTC
TRBJ2-1	once	-	TRBV11-3	CASSFGSYNEQFF	TGTGCCAGCAGCTTCGGCTCCTACAATGAGCAGTTCTTC
TRBJ1-1	-	-	TRBV6-5	CASSYSWAGNTEAFF	TGTGCCAGCAGTTACTCGTGGGCAGGGAACACTGAAGCTTTCTTT
TRBJ1-1	-	-	TRBV6-4	CATQGRNTEAFF	TGTGCCACACAGGGACGGAACACTGAAGCTTTCTTT
TRBJ1-4	-	-	TRBV6-4	CASSGSPIATNEKLFF	TGTGCCAGCAGTGGCTCCCCTATTGCAACTAATGAAAAACTGTTTTTT
TRBJ1-2	few	TRBD1	TRBV19	CASSPDRNYGYTF	TGTGCCAGTAGTCCGGACAGGAACTATGGCTACACCTTC